The rows below give T cell receptor beta chains drawn from one sample of a study of response to subunit inactivated influenza vaccine. TCRdb re-analysed the RT-PCR reads in MiXCR, keeping a single row per CDR3 protein. The data hold about 480,000 distinct CDR3 sequences, with about an eighth observed a single time. This specimen consisted of PBMCs from blood, obtained roughly 45 days after vaccination. Source of these receptors: a man over 45 who received an inactivated influenza vaccine. Both conserved end residues are part of each CDR3. Fields, in order: J gene, D gene, V gene, clone size, CDR3 DNA, CDR3 protein. D genes are given only for firm matches. Clone size is shown for a subset of rows, as once, few, many or a class of expanded clone.

TRBJ2-1	TRBD2	TRBV5-1	many	TGCGCCAGCAGCCCTTTCCCGACTAGCGGGACGGGCAATGAGCAGTTCTTC	CASSPFPTSGTGNEQFF
TRBJ2-1	TRBD1	TRBV19	.	TGTGCCAGTAGTATCGGGGGACAGGGGGCCCCCAATGAGCAGTTCTTC	CASSIGGQGAPNEQFF
TRBJ2-7	TRBD1	TRBV2	few	TGTGCCAGCAGTGAAACCGGGACAGGGGTCTCCTACGAGCAGTACTTC	CASSETGTGVSYEQYF
TRBJ2-2	.	TRBV9	.	TGTGCCAGCGGCGCCCCAGGGGCTGGGGAGCTGTTTTTT	CASGAPGAGELFF
TRBJ1-1	TRBD1	TRBV12-3/TRBV12-4	.	TGTGCCAGCAGTTTGTCCTCCGACAGGGGCCGTGAAGCTTTCTTT	CASSLSSDRGREAFF
TRBJ2-5	.	TRBV5-1	few	TGCGCCAGCAGCGTGGACCTTGGGGAGACCCAGTACTTC	CASSVDLGETQYF
TRBJ2-5	.	TRBV18	.	TGTGCCAGCTCACCACTACAAATGAAAGAGACCCAGTACTTC	CASSPLQMKETQYF
TRBJ2-5	.	TRBV6-2/TRBV6-3	many	TGTGCCAGCAGTTATGGAGGGTGGGAGACCCAGTACTTC	CASSYGGWETQYF
TRBJ2-1	TRBD1	TRBV6-1	.	TGTGCCAGCAGGGCGACAGGGTGGCGGAATGAGCAGTTCTTC	CASRATGWRNEQFF
TRBJ1-4	.	TRBV12-3/TRBV12-4	.	TGTGCCAGCAGTGAAACAGGGTTCCAGGAAAAACTGTTTTTT	CASSETGFQEKLFF
TRBJ1-2	.	TRBV16	few	TGTGCCAGCAGCCAAAATAACTATGGCTACACCTTC	CASSQNNYGYTF
TRBJ2-1	TRBD2	TRBV7-8	.	TGTGCCGGCAGCGGACTAGCGGCTCTCCTTTACAATGAGCAGTTCTTC	CAGSGLAALLYNEQFF
TRBJ2-7	TRBD2	TRBV7-6	.	TGTGCCAGCAGTCCAGCAGTAGGGGAGGGATACGAGCAGTACTTC	CASSPAVGEGYEQYF
TRBJ2-1	.	TRBV28	few	TGTGCCAGCAGTTTATTCCCTAGTTCGTTCAATGAGCAGTTCTTC	CASSLFPSSFNEQFF
TRBJ1-4	.	TRBV4-1	.	TGCGCCAGCAGCCAAGATCCGACAAGAACTAATGAAAAACTGTTTTTT	CASSQDPTRTNEKLFF
TRBJ2-1	.	TRBV5-1	many	TGCGCCAGCAGCGTAAGCGGGCTTACCTACAATGAGCAGTTCTTC	CASSVSGLTYNEQFF
TRBJ2-6	TRBD1	TRBV6-2/TRBV6-3	few	TGTGCCAGCAGTCCACACCGGGACAGGGGAGCTGGGGCCAACGTCCTGACTTTC	CASSPHRDRGAGANVLTF
TRBJ2-4	TRBD1	TRBV5-4	few	TGTGCCAGCAGCCCGGACAGGGGAAACATTCAGTACTTC	CASSPDRGNIQYF
TRBJ2-5	TRBD2	TRBV5-6	few	TGTGCCAGCAGCTCACCGACTAGCGGGAGCCCGTTGACCCAGTACTTC	CASSSPTSGSPLTQYF
TRBJ2-3	TRBD1	TRBV7-2	.	TGTGCCAGCAGCTTAGCGTCTCGACAGGGTACAGATACGCAGTATTTT	CASSLASRQGTDTQYF
TRBJ2-1	.	TRBV12-3/TRBV12-4	many	TGTGCCAGCAAACTAGAACATAGCTCCTACAATGAGCAGTTCTTC	CASKLEHSSYNEQFF
TRBJ2-1	.	TRBV20-1	few	TGCAGTGCTAGAGATCGGCAGGCTTACTACAATGAGCAGTTCTTC	CSARDRQAYYNEQFF
TRBJ1-4	.	TRBV6-1	.	TGTGCCTCCTCTCGCCAGGGACTTAATGAAAAACTGTTTTTT	CASSRQGLNEKLFF
TRBJ2-7	.	TRBV7-9	.	TGTGCCAGCAGCTTGAGCCCGGGCGAGCAGTACTTC	CASSLSPGEQYF
TRBJ1-3	.	TRBV12-3/TRBV12-4	many	TGTGCCAGCAGCCCAGGAGGAAACACCATATATTTT	CASSPGGNTIYF
TRBJ2-1	TRBD2	TRBV5-6	few	TGTGCCAGCAGCGCGGTGACTAGCGGGAGGGACAATGAGCAGTTCTTC	CASSAVTSGRDNEQFF
TRBJ2-3	TRBD1	TRBV25-1	many	TGTGCCAGCAGTGAATCAAGTGACAGGGACCTCACAGATACGCAGTATTTT	CASSESSDRDLTDTQYF
TRBJ1-1	.	TRBV27	.	TGTGCCAGCAGTCCGCGCCGGGGATGGAACACTGAAGCTTTCTTT	CASSPRRGWNTEAFF
TRBJ2-3	TRBD1	TRBV7-2	.	TGTGCCAGCAGCTTAAGACAGGGGGCCTCAGATACGCAGTATTTT	CASSLRQGASDTQYF
TRBJ1-3	TRBD1	TRBV4-1	few	TGCGCCAGCAGCCACAACAGGGGGCTTGGAAACACCATATATTTT	CASSHNRGLGNTIYF
TRBJ2-3	.	TRBV4-3	many	TGCGCCAGCAGCCAAGCTGGTGGAGGCGTGGGAGATACGCAGTATTTT	CASSQAGGGVGDTQYF
TRBJ1-6	TRBD1	TRBV11-2	.	TGTGCCAGCAGCTTAAGGGGACAGTGGGTCAATTCACCCCTCCACTTT	CASSLRGQWVNSPLHF
TRBJ2-7	.	TRBV10-3	few	TGTGCCATCGGCGTGAGCGGCCAAAACTACGAGCAGTACTTC	CAIGVSGQNYEQYF
TRBJ2-5	TRBD1	TRBV24-1	.	TGTGCCACCAGCTCCCCCGGAGGGACAGGGTCGGTGGAGACCCAGTACTTC	CATSSPGGTGSVETQYF
TRBJ2-6	.	TRBV4-3	many	TGCGCCAGCAGCCAAGAGTCTGGGGCCAACGTCCTGACTTTC	CASSQESGANVLTF
TRBJ2-5	.	TRBV7-2	many	TGTGCCAGCAGCTTCGGTGGGTTGGAGACCCAGTACTTC	CASSFGGLETQYF
TRBJ2-7	.	TRBV20-1	.	TGCAGTGCTAGAGATCTAGCGACAGCTGCCTACGAGCAGTACTTC	CSARDLATAAYEQYF
TRBJ1-4	TRBD1	TRBV7-3	few	TGTGCCAGCAGCTCTGGGACAGGGCATGGGGAAAAACTGTTTTTT	CASSSGTGHGEKLFF
TRBJ1-2	.	TRBV18	.	TGTGCCAGCTCACCAACGACAGATGGCTACACCTTC	CASSPTTDGYTF
TRBJ2-7	.	TRBV10-3	many	TGTGCCATCAGGGACAGCCCCTACGAGCAGTACTTC	CAIRDSPYEQYF
TRBJ1-6	TRBD1	TRBV7-8	few	TGTGCCAGCAGGGAGGGACAGGGAATTTCACCCCTCCACTTT	CASREGQGISPLHF
TRBJ2-3	.	TRBV29-1	few	TGCAGCGGACGTTCCAGGGACTCTAGCACAGATACGCAGTATTTT	CSGRSRDSSTDTQYF
TRBJ2-2	.	TRBV27	.	TGTGCCAGCAGTTTATTGGGACTCTCTACCGGGGAGCTGTTTTTT	CASSLLGLSTGELFF
TRBJ2-1	.	TRBV21-1	.	TGTGCCAGCAGCAGAACCGACGGGGTCAATGAGCAGTTCTTC	CASSRTDGVNEQFF
TRBJ2-1	TRBD1	TRBV5-1	.	TGCGCCAGCAGCCATGGGACAGGGGTTTGGGATGAGCAGTTCTTC	CASSHGTGVWDEQFF
TRBJ2-6	.	TRBV7-9	few	TGTGCCAGCAGCCTGACAGGGACTAGCTCTGGGGCCAACGTCCTGACTTTC	CASSLTGTSSGANVLTF
TRBJ2-7	.	TRBV6-6	few	TGTGCCAGCAACCCCCAGTTTCTCGGGGAGCAGTACTTC	CASNPQFLGEQYF
TRBJ1-1	.	TRBV9	.	TGTGCCAGCAGCGTAGGGTTAGGGACGACTGAAGCTTTCTTT	CASSVGLGTTEAFF
TRBJ2-1	TRBD2	TRBV4-1	.	TGCGCCAGCAGCCCCAAGGGGCTAGCGGGAGTTACTGAGCAGTTCTTC	CASSPKGLAGVTEQFF
TRBJ2-3	TRBD2	TRBV7-3	.	TGTGCCAGCAGCCGTGGGACTAGCGGGAGTTTGACAGATACGCAGTATTTT	CASSRGTSGSLTDTQYF
TRBJ2-2	.	TRBV27	.	TGTGCCAGCAGACTAAGGGTGACCGGGGAGCTGTTTTTT	CASRLRVTGELFF
TRBJ2-5	.	TRBV7-2	few	TGTGCCAGCGGGGGGGGCGGGGCCCACCAAGAGACCCAGTACTTC	CASGGGGAHQETQYF
TRBJ1-1	.	TRBV6-1	.	TGTGCCAGCAGTCCCGGGGGGGCCAGTGAAGCTTTCTTT	CASSPGGASEAFF